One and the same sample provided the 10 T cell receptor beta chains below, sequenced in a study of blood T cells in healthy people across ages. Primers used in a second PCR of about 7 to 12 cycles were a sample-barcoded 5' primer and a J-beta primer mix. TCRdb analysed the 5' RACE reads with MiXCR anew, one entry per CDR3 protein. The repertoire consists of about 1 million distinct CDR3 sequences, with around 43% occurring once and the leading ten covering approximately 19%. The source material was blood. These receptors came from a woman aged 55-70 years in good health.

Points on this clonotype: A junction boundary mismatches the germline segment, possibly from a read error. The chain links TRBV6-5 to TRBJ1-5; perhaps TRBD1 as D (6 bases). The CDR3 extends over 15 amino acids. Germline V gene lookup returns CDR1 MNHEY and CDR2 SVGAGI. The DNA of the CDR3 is TGTGTCAGCAGATCAGGGGTTCGGGACAATCAGCCCCAGCATTTT. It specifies CVSRSGVRDNQPQHF.

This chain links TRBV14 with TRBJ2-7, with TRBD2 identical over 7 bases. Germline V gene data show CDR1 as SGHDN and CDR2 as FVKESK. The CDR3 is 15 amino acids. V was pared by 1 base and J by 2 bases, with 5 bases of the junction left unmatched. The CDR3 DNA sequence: TGTGCCAGCAGCCAAGTCACACGGGGGGCCTACGAGCAGTACTTC. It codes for CASSQVTRGAYEQYF.

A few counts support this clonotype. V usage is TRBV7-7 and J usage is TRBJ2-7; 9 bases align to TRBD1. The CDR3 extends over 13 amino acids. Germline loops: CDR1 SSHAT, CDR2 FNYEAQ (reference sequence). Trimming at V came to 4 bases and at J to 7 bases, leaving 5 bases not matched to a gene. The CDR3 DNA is TGTGCCAGCAGCTCAACAGGGGGCAATGAGCAGTACTTC. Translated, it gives CASSSTGGNEQYF.

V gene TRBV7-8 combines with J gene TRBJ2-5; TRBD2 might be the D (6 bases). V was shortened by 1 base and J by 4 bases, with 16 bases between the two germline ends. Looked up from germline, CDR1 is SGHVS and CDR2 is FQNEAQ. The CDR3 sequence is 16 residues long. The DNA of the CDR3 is TGTGCCAGCAGCTTAGTAATAGCGGCCCCACGAGAGACCCAGTACTTC. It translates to CASSLVIAAPRETQYF. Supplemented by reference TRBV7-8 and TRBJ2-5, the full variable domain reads GAGVSQSPRYKVAKRGQDVALRCDPISGHVSLFWYQQALGQGPEFLTYFQNEAQLDKSGLPSDRFFAERPEGSVSTLKIQRTQQEDSAVYLCASSLVIAAPRETQYFGPGTRLLVL.

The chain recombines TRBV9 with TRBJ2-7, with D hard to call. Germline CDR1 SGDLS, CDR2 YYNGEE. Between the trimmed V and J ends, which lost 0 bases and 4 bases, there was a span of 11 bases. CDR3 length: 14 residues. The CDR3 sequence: CASSVATGLYEQYF. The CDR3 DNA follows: TGTGCCAGCAGCGTAGCTACTGGGTTATACGAGCAGTACTTC.

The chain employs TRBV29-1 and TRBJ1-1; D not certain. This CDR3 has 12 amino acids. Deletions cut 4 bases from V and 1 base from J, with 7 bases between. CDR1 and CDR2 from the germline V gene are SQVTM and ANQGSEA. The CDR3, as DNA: TGCAGCGTTGGACGGACGAACACTGAAGCTTTCTTT. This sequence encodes CSVGRTNTEAFF. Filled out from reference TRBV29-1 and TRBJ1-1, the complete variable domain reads SAVISQKPSRDICQRGTSLTIQCQVDSQVTMMFWYRQQPGQSLTLIATANQGSEATYESGFVIDKFPISRPNLTFSTLTVSNMSPEDSSIYLCSVGRTNTEAFFGQGTRLTVV.

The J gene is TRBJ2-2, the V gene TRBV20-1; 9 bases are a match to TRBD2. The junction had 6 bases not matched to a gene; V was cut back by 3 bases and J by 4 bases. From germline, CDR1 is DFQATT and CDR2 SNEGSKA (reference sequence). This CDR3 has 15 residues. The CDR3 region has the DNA TGCAGTGCTAGGTCCAGCGGGAGGTCCACCGGGGAGCTGTTTTTT. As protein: CSARSSGRSTGELFF.

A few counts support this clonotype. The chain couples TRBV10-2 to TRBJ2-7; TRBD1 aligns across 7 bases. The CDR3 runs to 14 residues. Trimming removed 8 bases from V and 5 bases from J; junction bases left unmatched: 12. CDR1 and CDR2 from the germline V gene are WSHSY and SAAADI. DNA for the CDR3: TGCGCCAGCTCGGACAGGCCGACGCTGAACGAGCAGTACTTC. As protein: CASSDRPTLNEQYF.

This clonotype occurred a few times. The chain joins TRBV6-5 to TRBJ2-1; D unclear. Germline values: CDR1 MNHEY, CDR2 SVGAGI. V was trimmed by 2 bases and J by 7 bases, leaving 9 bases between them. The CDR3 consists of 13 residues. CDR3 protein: CASSYGMGNEQFF. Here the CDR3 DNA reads TGTGCCAGCAGTTACGGGATGGGGAATGAGCAGTTCTTC.

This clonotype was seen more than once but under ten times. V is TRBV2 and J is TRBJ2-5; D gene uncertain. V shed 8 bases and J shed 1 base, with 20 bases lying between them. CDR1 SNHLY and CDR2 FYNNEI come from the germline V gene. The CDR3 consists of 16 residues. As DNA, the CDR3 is TGTGCCAGCGGACGCCCCACGGGTGGGGTCCAAGAGACCCAGTACTTC. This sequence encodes CASGRPTGGVQETQYF.